These 2 T cell receptor beta chains originate from one sample sequenced in a study of blood T cell repertoires in COVID-19. Sequencing was performed with immunoSEQ multiplex PCR; in TCRdb, only in-frame clones are kept and a portion is missing. The table records over 90,000 clones, around 90% of them present only once. The sequencing sample was made of peripheral blood. The receptor set was obtained from a man aged 45-65 years with active COVID-19.

The J gene is TRBJ2-7, the V gene TRBV6-6, with TRBD1 matching 9 bases. J gave up 3 bases and V 0 bases, and 6 bases lay outside the gene matches. The CDR3 is 16 amino acids. The V gene's germline CDR1 is MNHNY and CDR2 SVGAGI (reference sequence). Here the CDR3 reads CASSYSRGTGNYEQYF. The CDR3 region has the DNA TGTGCCAGCAGTTACTCGAGGGGGACAGGGAACTACGAGCAGTACTTC.

The V call is TRBV6-5, the J call TRBJ2-7; D perhaps matches TRBD2 (7 bases). The CDR3 totals 14 residues. Trimming removed 6 bases from V and 5 bases from J, with 17 bases in between. From germline, CDR1 is MNHEY and CDR2 SVGAGI. The CDR3 DNA reads TGTGCCAGCAGGACAGGACTAGGGAAGGACGAGCAGTACTTC. Translated, it gives CASRTGLGKDEQYF.